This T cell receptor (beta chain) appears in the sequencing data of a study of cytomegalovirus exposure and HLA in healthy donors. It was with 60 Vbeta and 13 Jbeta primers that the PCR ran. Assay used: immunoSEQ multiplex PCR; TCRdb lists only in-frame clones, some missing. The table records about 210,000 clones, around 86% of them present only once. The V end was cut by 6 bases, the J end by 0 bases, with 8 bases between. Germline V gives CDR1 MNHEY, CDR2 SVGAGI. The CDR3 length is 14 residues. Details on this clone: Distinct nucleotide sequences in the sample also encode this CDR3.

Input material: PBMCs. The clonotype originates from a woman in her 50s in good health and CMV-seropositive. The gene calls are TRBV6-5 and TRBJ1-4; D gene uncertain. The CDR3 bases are TGTGCCAGCAGCCGGGGAGCAACTAATGAAAAACTGTTTTTT. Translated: CASSRGATNEKLFF.